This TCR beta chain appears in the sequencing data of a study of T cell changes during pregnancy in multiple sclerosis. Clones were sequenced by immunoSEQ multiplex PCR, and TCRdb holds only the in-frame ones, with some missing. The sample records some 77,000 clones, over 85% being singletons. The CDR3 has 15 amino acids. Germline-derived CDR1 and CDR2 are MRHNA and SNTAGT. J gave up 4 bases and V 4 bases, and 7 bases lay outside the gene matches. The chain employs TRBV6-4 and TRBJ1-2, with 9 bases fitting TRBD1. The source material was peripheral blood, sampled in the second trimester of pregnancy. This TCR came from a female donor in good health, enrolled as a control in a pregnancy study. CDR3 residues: CASSVTGGWVYGYTF. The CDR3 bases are TGTGCCAGCAGTGTGACAGGGGGGTGGGTCTATGGCTACACCTTC.